Presented here are 19 T cell receptor beta chains from one specimen sequenced in a study of beta chain features in type 1 diabetes. Isolated RNA was reverse transcribed in full, so expressed TCRB transcripts were sequenced. Produced via immunoSEQ multiplex PCR; TCRdb's table is partial and in-frame only. The sample contains 430,000 or so clones, approximately 10% of which appear only once. The source material was naive CD4+ T cells from blood. The receptors come from a young woman in good health.

There are a few counts of this clone. Sequence at one end of the junction differs from germline and may be a read error. The CDR3 loop reads CASSLARRAGNTIYF. The CDR3 coding sequence is TGTGCTAGCAGCTTAGCGAGAAGGGCTGGAAACACCATATATTTT. The gene calls are TRBV7-7 and TRBJ1-3; D is unresolved. Germline CDR1 reads SSHAT; CDR2 reads FNYEAQ (reference sequence). CDR3 length: 15 residues.

This clone was seen a handful of times. This chain uses TRBV6-6 with TRBJ2-1; TRBD2 matches at 8 bases. With V trimmed by 6 bases and J by 5 bases, 12 bases remained unmatched. CDR1 is MNHNY and CDR2 is SVGAGI in the germline V gene (reference sequence). This CDR3 comprises 16 residues. The DNA for the CDR3 is TGTGCCAGCAGAGAACAAAGCGGGGGACGTAACAATGAGCAGTTCTTC. It codes for CASREQSGGRNNEQFF.

This clone was found a few times. The V and J genes are TRBV11-2 and TRBJ2-7; a possible D gene is TRBD2 (6 bases). This CDR3 is built from 15 residues. CDR1 SGHAT and CDR2 FQNNGV come from the germline V gene. Trimming removed 4 bases from V and 4 bases from J, with 17 bases in between. In DNA form, the CDR3 reads TGTGCCAGCAGCTATTTAACGGGACTCTCGTACGAGCAGTACGTC. It codes for CASSYLTGLSYEQYV.

This clone has only a few counts. The chain links TRBV4-2 to TRBJ2-1, with D possibly matching TRBD2 (5 bases). The CDR3 length is 15 residues. Germline-derived CDR1 and CDR2 are LGHNA and YNFKEQ. Trimming took 0 bases from V and 5 from J, leaving 11 bases between them. CDR3 in DNA: TGTGCCAGCAGCCAAGATCGAGGGATAAACAATGAGCAGTTCTTC. Protein: CASSQDRGINNEQFF.

The CDR3 loop is CASSGRAGETQYF. CDR3 DNA: TGTGCCAGCTCCGGTCGGGCCGGAGAGACCCAGTACTTC. This chain connects TRBV18 to TRBJ2-5; unclear D gene. The CDR3 extends over 13 amino acids. CDR1 and CDR2 (germline): KGHSH, LQKENI. V was shortened by 6 bases and J by 4 bases, with 12 bases between the two germline ends. Together with reference TRBV18 and TRBJ2-5, the CDR3 gives the full variable domain: NAGVMQNPRHLVRRRGQEARLRCSPMKGHSHVYWYRQLPEEGLKFMVYLQKENIIDESGMPKERFSAEFPKEGPSILRIQQVVRGDSAAYFCASSGRAGETQYFGPGTRLLVL.

The chain couples TRBV6-6 to TRBJ2-6; weak D call: TRBD1 (6 bases). The V gene lost 2 bases and the J gene lost 3 bases, with 11 bases spanning the gap. CDR1 and CDR2 (germline): MNHNY, SVGAGI (reference sequence). The CDR3 contains 16 residues. The CDR3 reads CASSYMQGSGANVLTF. The CDR3 DNA reads TGTGCCAGCAGTTACATGCAGGGGAGTGGGGCCAACGTCCTGACTTTC.

There are a few counts of this clone. This sequence joins TRBV5-8 and TRBJ2-7; D gene ambiguous. This CDR3 spans 15 amino acids. Germline CDR1 and CDR2: SGHTS and YDEGEE. V was shortened by 2 bases and J by 2 bases, with 14 bases between the two germline ends. The CDR3 DNA follows: TGTGCCAGCAGCTTTAATAACCCAGTACCCTACGAGCAGTACGTC. Translated: CASSFNNPVPYEQYV.

This chain uses TRBV5-6 with TRBJ1-3; possible D gene TRBD1, 5 bases. This CDR3 spans 15 amino acids. The ends were cut back, 4 bases at V and 2 bases at J, with 13 bases in the middle. Germline CDR1 SGHDT, CDR2 YYEEEE. CDR3 DNA: TGTGCCAGCAGCCCGGGACCATTCCCTGGAAACACCATATATTTT. Translation: CASSPGPFPGNTIYF.

This clone was counted only a few times. Other DNA sequences in this sample translate to the same CDR3. The chain employs TRBV14 and TRBJ2-3; D is undetermined. The V end lost 2 bases, the J end lost 2 bases, and 2 bases lay between the germline ends. Looked up from germline, CDR1 is SGHDN and CDR2 is FVKESK. This CDR3 contains 12 residues. CDR3 protein: CASSQNTDTQYF. The CDR3 DNA sequence: TGTGCCAGCAGCCAAAACACAGATACGCAGTATTTT.

The chain is built from TRBV25-1 and TRBJ2-3; 8 bases line up with TRBD1. This CDR3 spans 12 amino acids. The V and J ends lost 9 bases and 4 bases, in that order; junction bases with no gene match: 3. Germline values: CDR1 MGHDK, CDR2 SYGVNS. CDR3: CASGQGADTQYF. The CDR3 DNA sequence: TGTGCCAGTGGACAGGGAGCAGATACGCAGTATTTT.

This chain joins TRBV5-1 and TRBJ2-1; D not resolved. V dropped 0 bases and J dropped 1 base, with 8 bases sitting between them. Germline CDR1 and CDR2: SGHRS and YFSETQ. This CDR3 comprises 15 residues. The CDR3, as DNA: TGCGCCAGCAGCTTGGGGCGTTCTTCCTACAATGAGCAGTTCTTC. Its translation is CASSLGRSSYNEQFF.

This clone turned up a few times. V and J are TRBV2 and TRBJ2-7; no reliable D call. This CDR3 contains 12 residues. Germline assignment: CDR1 SNHLY and CDR2 FYNNEI. Between the trimmed V and J ends, which lost 6 bases and 4 bases, there was a span of 10 bases. Here the CDR3 DNA reads TGTGCCAGCAGCAATGGACCTTACGAGCAGTACTTC. The encoded protein is CASSNGPYEQYF. The full variable domain, its missing parts supplied by reference TRBV2 and TRBJ2-7, is EPEVTQTPSHQVTQMGQEVILRCVPISNHLYFYWYRQILGQKVEFLVSFYNNEISEKSEIFDDQFSVERPDGSNFTLKIRSTKLEDSAMYFCASSNGPYEQYFGPGTRLTVT.

The V and J genes are TRBV7-9 and TRBJ2-3; no definite D call. This CDR3 comprises 14 residues. Trimming took 5 bases from V and 2 from J, leaving 11 bases between them. Germline assignment: CDR1 SEHNR and CDR2 FQNEAQ (reference sequence). The CDR3 region is CASSTTTITDTQYF. As DNA, the CDR3 is TGTGCCAGCAGCACGACAACAATCACAGATACGCAGTATTTT.

The genes are TRBV6-5 and TRBJ2-1; TRBD1 is a possible D gene (5 bases). The CDR3 consists of 14 residues. Trimming left V 0 bases short and J 10 bases short, with 13 bases between. The germline V gene encodes CDR1 MNHEY and CDR2 SVGAGI. In DNA form, the CDR3 reads TGTGCCAGCAGTTACTCGAAAGGGGTGGGGGAGCAGTTCTTC. Translated, it gives CASSYSKGVGEQFF.

In its sample, this clone was seen a few times. The chain joins TRBV7-9 to TRBJ1-6; TRBD1 matches 7 bases. This CDR3 is built from 16 residues. V gave up 3 bases and J gave up 7 bases; unmatched junction bases: 9. The germline CDR1 and CDR2 sequences are SEHNR and FQNEAQ (reference sequence). This chain's CDR3 is CASSFGDSPGNSPLHF. The DNA for the CDR3 is TGTGCCAGCAGCTTCGGGGACAGTCCAGGGAATTCACCCCTCCACTTT.

This clone turned up a few times. The V gene is TRBV30, the J gene TRBJ2-7, with D perhaps TRBD1 or TRBD2 (7 bases each). The CDR3 consists of 14 residues. Germline V gene data show CDR1 as GTSNPN and CDR2 as SVGIG (reference sequence). V dropped 3 bases and J dropped 7 bases, with 19 bases sitting between them. The CDR3 is CAWSAQGGRKEQYF. The CDR3 DNA sequence: TGTGCCTGGAGCGCCCAGGGGGGGAGAAAGGAGCAGTACTTC.

The V call is TRBV7-2, the J call TRBJ2-7; D is perhaps TRBD2 (6 bases). CDR1 and CDR2 from the germline V gene are SGHTA and FQGNSA. The germline V and J ends were trimmed by 5 bases and 4 bases, with 15 bases remaining between them. The CDR3 consists of 14 residues. The CDR3 loop reads CASSPGLSSYEQYF. CDR3 DNA: TGTGCCAGCAGCCCAGGACTATCGAGTTACGAGCAGTACTTC.

This clone turned up a few times. The chain links TRBV19 to TRBJ2-2; D is unclear. The CDR3 has 13 residues. V lost 6 bases and J 4 bases, leaving 9 bases between the germline ends. Looked up from germline, CDR1 is LNHDA and CDR2 is SQIVND (reference sequence). CDR3 sequence: CASRMVGTGELFF. In DNA, the CDR3 is TGTGCCAGTAGGATGGTAGGCACCGGGGAGCTGTTTTTT. The variable domain in full, completed from reference TRBV19 and TRBJ2-2, reads DGGITQSPKYLFRKEGQNVTLSCEQNLNHDAMYWYRQDPGQGLRLIYYSQIVNDFQKGDIAEGYSVSREKKESFPLTVTSAQKNPTAFYLCASRMVGTGELFFGEGSRLTVL.

This clone was observed a handful of times. This rearrangement joins TRBV7-2 to TRBJ2-1; TRBD2 aligns across 10 bases. CDR1 is SGHTA, CDR2 FQGNSA, per germline. This CDR3 region has 14 residues. The J segment lost 12 bases and the V segment lost 5 bases, leaving 10 bases of the junction unmatched. Written as DNA, the CDR3 is TGTGCCAGCAGCCCAGCGGGGGGGGCCGTCGGGCAGTTCTTC. Residues: CASSPAGGAVGQFF.